What follows are 16 T cell receptor beta chains derived from one specimen sequenced in a study of cytomegalovirus exposure and HLA in healthy donors (dated by TCRdb to 2016 to 2017). Library preparation used the immunoSEQ multiplex PCR assay. For the multiplex PCR, a mixture combining 60 forward primers for TCR Vbeta segments and 13 reverse primers for TCR Jbeta segments was used. TCRdb retrieved this table from immuneACCESS and kept in-frame rearrangements only. Not all clones are present; in checked studies, unresolved V genes account for under half, and no reason is known for the remainder. Counted in this sample were 85,000 to 130,000 clones; approximately 70% of them appeared once. Of the sample, approximately 4.3% is held by the ten largest clones. The sample was PBMCs. The receptors shown here come from a woman between 18 and 29 years old in good health and CMV-seropositive.

The chain links TRBV28 to TRBJ2-7; 8 bases line up with TRBD1. The J segment lost 3 bases and the V segment lost 7 bases, leaving 8 bases of the junction unmatched. The CDR3 extends over 14 amino acids. Germline V gives CDR1 MDHEN, CDR2 SYDVKM. CDR3 protein: CASTPGQVNYEQYF. In nucleotides, the CDR3 is TGTGCCAGCACACCGGGACAGGTGAACTACGAGCAGTACTTC.

The genes are TRBV6-4 and TRBJ2-1, with TRBD2 matching 7 bases. Per the germline V gene, CDR1 is MRHNA and CDR2 is SNTAGT. V gave up 3 bases and J gave up 8 bases; unmatched junction bases: 13. The CDR3 length is 16 residues. The chain's CDR3 is CASSETGGSRGDEQFF. DNA of the CDR3: TGTGCCAGCAGTGAAACTGGCGGGAGCCGTGGGGATGAGCAGTTCTTC.

This sequence joins TRBV5-4 and TRBJ2-1; 9 bases match TRBD1. V trimming: 2 bases; J trimming: 8 bases; junction bases outside the gene matches: 2. Germline values: CDR1 SGHNT, CDR2 YYREEE (reference sequence). This CDR3 spans 13 amino acids. The CDR3 protein is CASSFWTGDEQFF. The CDR3 nucleotides are TGTGCCAGCAGCTTCTGGACAGGGGATGAGCAGTTCTTC.

The chain links TRBV18 to TRBJ2-7; perhaps TRBD2 as D (5 bases). The CDR3 contains 14 residues. Trimming removed 3 bases at V and 4 bases at J, with 13 bases between. Germline CDR1 KGHSH, CDR2 LQKENI. CDR3 coding DNA: TGTGCCAGCTCACCCGGCGGGCTAGGGTACGAGCAGTACTTC. Protein product: CASSPGGLGYEQYF.

This clone has more than one count but fewer than ten. The V and J genes are TRBV28 and TRBJ1-2, with D possibly being TRBD1 (5 bases). Trimming took off 4 bases at V and 0 bases at J, with 12 bases between the two ends. In germline, CDR1 is MDHEN, CDR2 SYDVKM. This CDR3 contains 15 residues. CDR3 bases: TGTGCCAGCAGTTCAGACAGCGCGACTAACTATGGCTACACCTTC. Translation: CASSSDSATNYGYTF.

The chain has TRBV27 and TRBJ2-7; the match to TRBD2 covers 13 bases. The CDR3 runs to 14 residues. The germline V gene encodes CDR1 MNHEY and CDR2 SMNVEV (reference sequence). Trimming removed 4 bases from V and 4 bases from J; junction bases left unmatched: 1. The CDR3 nucleotides are TGTGCCAGCAGTTGGACTAGCGGGAGTTACGAGCAGTACTTC. As protein: CASSWTSGSYEQYF.

With regard to this clone: The junction and the germline gene differ at one end; a read error may be behind it. This chain joins TRBV7-9 and TRBJ2-7; weak D call: TRBD2 (5 bases). The CDR3 is 14 residues long. Germline CDR1 SEHNR, CDR2 FQNEAQ (reference sequence). The CDR3 bases are TGTTCCAGCAGCTTAGTAGCGAACTCCTACGAGCAGTACTTC. The encoded protein is CSSSLVANSYEQYF. The full variable domain, in which reference TRBV7-9 and TRBJ2-7 provide the parts outside the CDR3, is DTGVSQNPRHKITKRGQNVTFRCDPISEHNRLYWYRQTLGQGPEFLTYFQNEAQLEKSRLLSDRFSAERPKGSFSTLEIQRTEQGDSAMYLCSSSLVANSYEQYFGPGTRLTVT.

The V call is TRBV27, the J call TRBJ2-7; no reliable D call. From germline, CDR1 is MNHEY and CDR2 SMNVEV (reference sequence). With 5 bases removed from V and 4 bases from J, the gap between germline ends came to 18 bases. The CDR3 runs 15 residues. CDR3 sequence reads: CASSQTPAAPYEQYF. The CDR3 region has the DNA TGTGCCAGCAGTCAGACCCCTGCGGCTCCTTACGAGCAGTACTTC.

This rearrangement joins TRBV6-5 to TRBJ2-7; 7 nucleotides agree with TRBD1. This CDR3 comprises 14 residues. V trimming: 0 bases; J trimming: 5 bases; junction bases outside the gene matches: 4. From germline, CDR1 is MNHEY and CDR2 SVGAGI. CDR3 loop: CASSYSGGPDEQYF. The CDR3 DNA follows: TGTGCCAGCAGTTACTCAGGGGGCCCGGACGAGCAGTACTTC.

This clone was recorded a few times. The V and J genes are TRBV28 and TRBJ1-2; weak D call: TRBD1 (5 bases). The V end was cut by 4 bases, the J end by 6 bases, with 18 bases between. CDR1 is MDHEN and CDR2 is SYDVKM in the germline V gene. The CDR3 consists of 15 residues. CDR3 protein: CASSSAGQGRDGYTF. DNA of the CDR3: TGTGCCAGCAGTTCCGCCGGGCAGGGAAGGGATGGCTACACCTTC.

The CDR3 sequence is CSATRDYGYTF. The CDR3 DNA is TGCAGTGCTACCAGGGACTATGGCTACACCTTC. The V gene is TRBV20-1, the J gene TRBJ1-2; D might be TRBD1 (5 bases). This CDR3 has 11 residues. V shed 4 bases and J shed 3 bases, with 6 bases lying between them. Germline values: CDR1 DFQATT, CDR2 SNEGSKA (reference sequence).

This sequence joins TRBV18 and TRBJ2-7; weak D call: TRBD1 (6 bases). CDR1 KGHSH and CDR2 LQKENI come from the germline V gene. V was shortened by 6 bases and J by 1 base, with 13 bases between the two germline ends. This CDR3 is built from 14 residues. CDR3 DNA sequence: TGTGCCAGCTCCCTTCAACAGGGTTCCTACGAGCAGTACTTC. It yields the protein CASSLQQGSYEQYF.

This clone has a single count. This sample includes further DNA sequences coding for the same CDR3. J is TRBJ2-7 and V is TRBV6-5; 8 bases map to TRBD1. The CDR3 covers 15 residues. The germline V gene has CDR1 MNHEY and CDR2 SVGAGI. V lost 0 bases to trimming and J lost 5 bases; unmatched junction nucleotides: 6. The CDR3 DNA follows: TGTGCCAGCAGTTACTCCCGTGGACAGGGTCACGAGCAGTACTTC. Its protein product is CASSYSRGQGHEQYF.

The V and J genes are TRBV2 and TRBJ1-1; 7 bases map to TRBD1. Germline lookup yields CDR1 SNHLY and CDR2 FYNNEI. V dropped 8 bases and J dropped 3; count of bases not matched to a gene: 6. The CDR3 is 13 amino acids. In DNA form, the CDR3 reads TGTGCCAGCCGGAGGGGGCCTGACACTGAAGCTTTCTTT. This encodes CASRRGPDTEAFF.

This chain joins TRBV19 and TRBJ2-1; 11 nucleotides match TRBD2. Germline V gene lookup returns CDR1 LNHDA and CDR2 SQIVND (reference sequence). After removal of 7 bases from V and 6 bases from J, the junction contained 8 bases not matched to a gene. This CDR3 has 15 residues. DNA for the CDR3: TGTGCCAGTACCGAACTAGCGGGAGCCGGCAATGAGCAGTTCTTC. Protein: CASTELAGAGNEQFF.

In nucleotides, the CDR3 is TGTGCCAGCAGCACTGGACAGGCGTTTAAAAAGACCCAGTACTTC. Its protein product is CASSTGQAFKKTQYF. The rearrangement links TRBV7-9 to TRBJ2-5; 7 bases map to TRBD1. With 5 bases clipped from V and 6 bases from J, the junction kept 12 bases outside the gene matches. CDR1 SEHNR and CDR2 FQNEAQ come from the germline V gene (reference sequence). The CDR3 has 15 residues.